This TCR beta chain is from a study of shared clonotypes between healthy human individuals. Across the whole study: Per donor, three plates held CD4 naive cells, three held CD4 memory, two held CD8 naive and one held CD8 memory. Study observations and caveats: The study's rarefaction showed incomplete sorted-subset sequencing despite large depth. In having few donors, the study represented limited genetic and exposure-history diversity. Among four donors, about 5% of naive CD4 clonotypes were found in common.

The germline CDR1 and CDR2 sequences are MGHDK and SYGVNS. The CDR3 is 15 amino acids. Trimming cost V 0 bases and J 4 bases, with 13 bases left between them. Terminally differentiated effector memory CD45RA+ cells were excluded from the naive CD8 cells, which were CD45RO-negative and positively selected for CCR7. Only in-frame clones appear in the TCRdb table, and some are missing; sequencing was by immunoSEQ multiplex PCR. The profile shows about 2.1 million clones, around 93% of them singletons. A note on this clone: Its matching antigen is unknown.

The chain combines TRBV25-1 with TRBJ2-7, with a weak D call TRBD1 (5 bases). The sequence was collected from a man aged 18 to 29 in good health. Some clones in this sample may be carry-over from other donors' samples. The material sequenced was naive CD8+ T cells from PBMCs. The CDR3 region is CASSEYKRGRYEQYF. CDR3 bases: TGTGCCAGCAGTGAATATAAAAGGGGTCGGTACGAGCAGTACTTC.